A selection of T cell receptor beta chains follows, all from one sample in a study of blood T cell repertoires in COVID-19. The repertoire was sequenced with immunoSEQ multiplex PCR; TCRdb's copy has only in-frame clones and lacks some. The sample lists 360,000 or so clones, over 85% occurring once. Sequenced material: PBMCs or T cells enriched from blood (not recorded which). These receptors all stem from a woman aged 25 to 39 who had recovered from COVID-19. Each CDR3 is given with its conserved first and last residue. D genes are given only for firm matches. Only some rows state a clone size, as once, few, many or a class for expanded clones.

abundance	v_gene	j_gene	d_gene	CDR3aa	CDR3nt
NA	TRBV6-2/TRBV6-3	TRBJ1-2	NA	CASSFGGLSGYTF	TGTGCCAGCAGTTTCGGCGGCCTATCGGGCTACACCTTC
NA	TRBV28	TRBJ1-1	TRBD1	CASSSRQGVNTEAFF	TGTGCCAGCAGTTCCCGACAGGGGGTGAACACTGAAGCTTTCTTT
NA	TRBV5-1	TRBJ2-7	NA	CASSLVPGEGYEQYF	TGCGCCAGCAGCTTGGTTCCGGGAGAAGGCTACGAGCAGTACTTC
once	TRBV14	TRBJ2-1	NA	CASSHTPYNEQFF	TGTGCCAGCAGCCATACTCCCTACAATGAGCAGTTCTTC
NA	TRBV3-1/TRBV3-2	TRBJ1-1	NA	CASSQVKNTEAFF	TGTGCCAGCAGCCAAGTAAAGAACACTGAAGCTTTCTTT
NA	TRBV12-5	TRBJ2-1	NA	CASGLVPTGELEQFF	TGTGCTAGTGGTTTGGTACCAACCGGTGAGCTCGAGCAGTTCTTC
NA	TRBV28	TRBJ1-1	TRBD1	CASSTGGLGKAFF	TGTGCCAGCAGTACAGGGGGATTGGGGAAAGCTTTCTTT
once	TRBV7-2	TRBJ2-1	TRBD2	CASSISASGVAIEQFF	TGTGCCAGCAGCATATCGGCTAGCGGGGTAGCTATAGAGCAGTTCTTC
NA	TRBV11-3	TRBJ2-6	NA	CASSSRRGPGANVLTF	TGTGCCAGCAGCTCGCGCAGGGGTCCTGGGGCCAACGTCCTGACTTTC
NA	TRBV28	TRBJ1-4	TRBD1	CASSLFLAGTGKEKLFF	TGTGCCAGCAGTTTATTCCTGGCCGGGACAGGGAAAGAAAAACTGTTTTTT
once	TRBV5-4	TRBJ2-3	TRBD2	CASSSGLAGGTDTQYF	TGTGCCAGCAGCTCCGGACTAGCGGGGGGGACAGATACGCAGTATTTT
NA	TRBV19	TRBJ2-1	NA	CASSTRRQSSYNEQFF	TGTGCCAGTAGTACCCGAAGACAGAGCTCCTACAATGAGCAGTTCTTC
NA	TRBV7-2	TRBJ2-1	TRBD2	CASSLEFSPGTSGRGEQFF	TGTGCCAGCAGCTTAGAATTTTCTCCCGGGACTAGCGGGAGAGGTGAGCAGTTCTTC
once	TRBV4-3	TRBJ1-4	NA	CASSQGQTHQPNEKLFF	TGCGCCAGCAGCCAAGGACAGACTCATCAACCTAATGAAAAACTGTTTTTT
NA	TRBV2	TRBJ2-7	TRBD2	CASSETRGGDYEQYF	TGTGCCAGCAGTGAAACCCGCGGGGGGGACTACGAGCAGTACTTC
NA	TRBV4-1	TRBJ1-2	TRBD1	CASSQPTTGGDYGYTF	TGCGCCAGCAGCCAACCCACCACAGGGGGGGACTATGGCTACACCTTC
NA	TRBV12-3/TRBV12-4	TRBJ2-2	NA	CASSLAGAVLFF	TGTGCCAGCAGTCTCGCGGGGGCGGTGCTGTTTTTT
NA	TRBV7-8	TRBJ1-5	TRBD1	CASSLRQGAGNQPQHF	TGTGCCAGCAGCCTTCGACAGGGGGCGGGCAATCAGCCCCAGCATTTT
NA	TRBV12-5	TRBJ2-2	NA	CASGLRLTHGELFF	TGTGCTAGTGGTTTGCGCCTAACGCACGGGGAGCTGTTTTTT
NA	TRBV5-6	TRBJ2-7	TRBD1	CASRGPGQGPSYEQYF	TGTGCCAGCAGGGGACCGGGACAGGGGCCCTCCTACGAGCAGTACTTC
NA	TRBV4-1	TRBJ1-2	TRBD1	CASSQAGQGALGGYTF	TGCGCCAGCAGCCAAGCTGGACAGGGGGCGCTGGGGGGCTACACCTTC
NA	TRBV2	TRBJ1-1	NA	CASSAQGLTNTEAFF	TGTGCCAGCAGTGCTCAGGGACTAACGAACACTGAAGCTTTCTTT
NA	TRBV6-1	TRBJ1-5	NA	CASSVAGAPFSNQPQHF	TGTGCCAGCAGTGTAGCAGGGGCGCCCTTTAGCAATCAGCCCCAGCATTTT
NA	TRBV9	TRBJ1-1	TRBD1	CASSVGGQRMTEAFF	TGTGCCAGCAGCGTAGGGGGACAGCGTATGACTGAAGCTTTCTTT
few	TRBV9	TRBJ2-7	NA	CASSTTGLYEQYF	TGTGCCAGCAGCACTACAGGCCTCTACGAGCAGTACTTC
NA	TRBV10-2	TRBJ2-3	NA	CASSADRGDTQYF	TGCGCCAGCAGCGCCGACCGAGGGGATACGCAGTATTTT
once	TRBV7-9	TRBJ1-6	TRBD1	CASSLEATGGSPLHF	TGTGCCAGCAGCTTGGAGGCGACAGGGGGGTCACCCCTCCACTTT
NA	TRBV4-2	TRBJ1-3	TRBD1	CASRSYGTALGGNTIYF	TGTGCCAGCAGATCCTACGGGACAGCCCTTGGAGGAAACACCATATATTTT
NA	TRBV4-2	TRBJ1-5	NA	CASSQGQGEQPQHF	TGTGCCAGCAGCCAAGGGCAGGGCGAGCAGCCCCAGCATTTT
NA	TRBV2	TRBJ2-7	TRBD2	CASTWGLAGPAGVYEQYF	TGTGCCAGCACGTGGGGACTAGCGGGACCCGCGGGGGTCTACGAGCAGTACTTC